This T cell receptor beta chain was found in a study of PD-1 blockade in mismatch repair-deficient tumors. Study at large: Enrolled about 2012-2017, patients had progressing, pretreated mismatch repair-deficient cancers of 12 to 13 types. Whole-study results and caveats: After pembrolizumab, tumor-resident clones rose rapidly, then generally contracted before radiologic responses.

TCRs were sequenced from three patients responding to pembrolizumab. Profiled with immunoSEQ multiplex PCR; TCRdb holds only in-frame clones, not every one. The sample consists of 17,000 or so clones, 75% to 90% of them appearing once. A word on this clone: Its cognate antigen is unknown.

The receptor comes from an adult with mismatch repair-deficient cancer. The source was PBMCs, collected 22 to 25 weeks after starting pembrolizumab.

CDR3 coding DNA: TGTGCCAGCTCACGCCGTGGGGGGGACTACAATGAGCAGTTCTTC. This encodes CASSRRGGDYNEQFF. The V gene is TRBV18, the J gene TRBJ2-1, with 7 bases fitting TRBD2. CDR3 length: 15 residues. CDR1 is KGHSH and CDR2 is LQKENI in the germline V gene. Trimming cost V 4 bases and J 3 bases; bases outside gene matches: 6.